This T cell receptor beta chain emerged from a study of tissue T cells after allogeneic stem cell transplantation. Concerning this clone itself: The gene names here belong to mouse.

Generated by immunoSEQ multiplex PCR, the TCRdb table keeps only in-frame clones and is missing some. This table holds approximately 47,000 clones, around 73% found once. The source of this sequence is a pool of C57BL/6 mice in good health. The sequenced sample was sorted cells pooled from one or two spleens.

The CDR3 DNA, read in part, is TGTGCAAGCAGCCCCAAGGGCAACACAGAAGTCTTC. Amino acids: CASSPKGNTEVF. In full, the CDR3 is CASSPKGNTEVFF. The chain couples TRBV16 to TRBJ1-1; unclear D gene. The sequenced fragment ends 1 residue before the CDR3 boundary, so the rest is inferred from the germline J gene. Trimming took 5 bases from V and 2 from J, leaving 9 bases between them. There are 13 residues in the CDR3. Looked up from germline, CDR1 is SGHSA and CDR2 is FRNQAP.